The text below deals with one T cell receptor (beta chain). Its antigen is unidentified. Time point in this sample: baseline, week 1 (first vaccination visit). Treatment meaning: pre-vaccination baseline after standard-of-care therapy. Donor tumors were new WHO grade 3 or 4 IDH1-mutant, ATRX-lost astrocytomas. The data are from a study of a mutant IDH1 vaccine in newly diagnosed glioma. At the level of the study: Among treated patients, approximately 62% were male and around 38% female, and mean age was around 40 years. Before enrollment, the patients had been treated with radiotherapy alone, temozolomide alone, or both together. Most of them had received both. General study results and limits: Whatever changes occurred in top peripheral T cell clonotypes seemed unrelated to pseudoprogression.

Repertoires were generated with immunoSEQ multiplex PCR, while TCRdb's copy carries only in-frame clones and drops some. The sample consists of about 21,000 clones, about 85% of them appearing once. CDR1 is LNHDA and CDR2 is SQIVND in the germline V gene (reference sequence). V shed 3 bases, J shed 5 bases, and the junction held 10 bases outside the gene matches. The CDR3 length is 15 residues. The receptor was derived from a man aged 35 to 55 with glioma. Sample: PBMCs, taken from a glioma patient treated with radiotherapy, temozolomide or both. The chain couples TRBV19 to TRBJ2-7, with 7 positions matching TRBD1. The CDR3 coding sequence is TGTGCCAGTAGTATTTTAAGCAGGGGGATCCACGAGCAGTACTTC. This sequence encodes CASSILSRGIHEQYF.